A single sample gave rise to the 32 T cell receptor beta chains below, sequenced in a study of tumor-infiltrating lymphocytes in oesophageal squamous cell carcinoma (dated by TCRdb to 2016 to 2018). The method behind the library was PCR. Sequencing instrument: Illumina HiSeq 2000. Through fastp at Q25 and MiXCR, TCRdb rebuilt clones from the public reads, retaining in-frame beta chains. Here each entry gathers all rows of one CDR3 protein and keeps the most common genes and DNA. The sample has roughly 23,000 distinct CDR3 sequences on record, under 35% of them singletons. The ten largest make up 19% of the sample. Sequenced: esophageal tumor tissue. These receptors all stem from a female donor with esophageal squamous cell carcinoma.

The chain is built from TRBV6-6 and TRBJ2-5, with 7 bases matching TRBD1. The J call may be incorrect, as the DNA end agrees better with TRBJ2-1. Germline lookup yields CDR1 MNHNY and CDR2 SVGAGI (reference sequence). This CDR3 comprises 13 residues. This CDR3 is CASSMTGYNEQFF. The CDR3 DNA reads TGTGCCAGCAGTATGACAGGGTACAATGAGCAGTTCTTC.

This clonotype was seen at least ten times. This sequence joins TRBV15 and TRBJ2-7; 7 positions match TRBD2. The germline CDR1 and CDR2 sequences are LNHNV and YYDKDF (reference sequence). With 3 bases clipped from V and 8 bases from J, the junction kept 13 bases outside the gene matches. This CDR3 contains 15 residues. CDR3 sequence: CATSSPGTTPVQQYF. The CDR3 DNA follows: TGTGCCACCAGCAGCCCCGGGACTACCCCGGTTCAGCAGTACTTC.

By share of the sample, this clonotype is medium-sized. For the CDR3, the DNA is TGTGCCAGCAGCTTTGACAGGGAAGATGGCTACACCTTC. Translating gives CASSFDREDGYTF. V is TRBV7-2 and J is TRBJ1-2; the match to TRBD1 covers 7 bases. The V segment lost 3 bases and the J segment 6 bases; nucleotides outside the gene matches: 4. Germline V gives CDR1 SGHTA, CDR2 FQGNSA. The CDR3 totals 13 residues.

This clonotype was observed many times. The chain employs TRBV25-1 and TRBJ1-5; possibly TRBD1 for D (5 bases). Germline values: CDR1 MGHDK, CDR2 SYGVNS. The length of the CDR3 is 14 residues. V lost 3 bases and J lost 9, with 15 bases in between. CDR3: CASSDYAGSLPQHF. The CDR3 DNA follows: TGTGCCAGCAGTGATTACGCAGGGAGTCTGCCCCAGCATTTT.

This clonotype was observed many times. This chain connects TRBV28 to TRBJ1-2; 9 bases agree with TRBD1. The CDR3 has 15 residues. CDR1 MDHEN and CDR2 SYDVKM come from the germline V gene. Trimming cost V 5 bases and J 3 bases; bases outside gene matches: 7. The CDR3 loop reads CASSTRDRVHYGYTF. DNA for the CDR3: TGTGCCAGCAGTACCCGGGACAGGGTGCACTATGGCTACACCTTC.

As regards this clonotype: This CDR3 is missing its conserved last phenylalanine or tryptophan, likely due to a read error. Because the CDR3's place on the DNA is in doubt, the DNA is left out and the CDR3 is given as listed by TCRdb. The V and J genes are TRBV6-1 and TRBJ2-3; TRBD1 is the table's D call, not checked against the DNA. The CDR3 length equals 16 residues, ends included. CDR1 and CDR2 (germline): MNHNS, SASEGT. The CDR3: CASSEGATGQSQYFGN.

This clonotype occurred a few times. The CDR3 end shows no conserved phenylalanine or tryptophan, and so a read error is likely. The DNA is left out, because the CDR3 cannot be placed on it with certainty; the CDR3 is given as TCRdb lists it. J is TRBJ2-7 and V is TRBV7-9; TRBD1, the table's D call, lacks a check against the DNA. The germline CDR1 and CDR2 sequences are SEHNR and FQNEAQ (reference sequence). The CDR3 sequence runs 19 residues, both termini included. The CDR3 reads CASSPANRGLPGYGYTFGS.

The chain joins TRBV4-1 to TRBJ2-1; D is uncertain. Germline CDR1 is MGHRA and CDR2 is YSYEKL. This CDR3 comprises 17 residues. V lost 1 base and J 0 bases, leaving 13 bases between the germline ends. This CDR3 reads CASSQGLTASSYNEQFF. The DNA of the CDR3 is TGCGCCAGCAGCCAAGGTCTGACTGCAAGCTCCTACAATGAGCAGTTCTTC.

The rearrangement uses TRBV6-4 and TRBJ2-3, with D hard to call. The end of the DNA aligns better with TRBJ2-7, so the J call may be wrong. The germline V gene has CDR1 MRHNA and CDR2 SNTAGT. The CDR3 totals 13 residues. CDR3 coding DNA: TGTGCCAGCAGTGAGAAGCTGGAGAATGAGCAGTACTTC. Encoded protein: CASSEKLENEQYF.

V is TRBV6-1 and J is TRBJ1-1; 9 bases map to TRBD1. V lost 5 bases and J lost 1; bases outside the gene matches: 8. Germline V lookup: CDR1 MNHNS, CDR2 SASEGT. The CDR3 is made up of 16 amino acids. In nucleotides, the CDR3 is TGTGCCAGCAGTCGCGCGACAGGGGGAGAGAACACTGAAGCTTTCTTT. Encoded protein: CASSRATGGENTEAFF.

This clonotype was seen ten or more times. CDR3 DNA: TGTGCCAGCAGCGAGGACAGGGGGTATACTGAAGCTTTCTTT. Translation: CASSEDRGYTEAFF. J is TRBJ1-1 and V is TRBV11-2; TRBD1 matches at 10 bases. The CDR3 consists of 14 residues. The V segment lost 5 bases and the J segment 5 bases; nucleotides outside the gene matches: 5. Per germline, CDR1 SGHAT and CDR2 FQNNGV.

The sample holds many counts of this clonotype. The chain links TRBV6-6 to TRBJ2-3, with TRBD2 as a possible D gene (5 bases). The ends were cut back, 0 bases at V and 7 bases at J, with 11 bases in the middle. CDR1 MNHNY and CDR2 SVGAGI come from the germline V gene (reference sequence). This CDR3 has 14 amino acids. CDR3 in DNA: TGTGCCAGCAGTTACTCTCGGACGGGGAATACGCAGTATTTT. Protein sequence: CASSYSRTGNTQYF.

The V gene is TRBV7-3, the J gene TRBJ2-5, with a possible D match to TRBD1 (5 bases). From germline, CDR1 is SGHTA and CDR2 FQGTGA. This CDR3 spans 14 amino acids. Between the trimmed V and J ends, which lost 5 bases and 7 bases, there was a span of 17 bases. The CDR3 region has the DNA TGTGCCAGCAGCCTCGTCGACAGTCAGGGGACCCAGTACTTC. It is translated as CASSLVDSQGTQYF.

The V and J genes are TRBV4-2 and TRBJ2-7, with 8 positions matching TRBD1. The junction had 8 bases not matched to a gene; V was cut back by 1 base and J by 0 bases. The germline CDR1 and CDR2 sequences are LGHNA and YNFKEQ. The CDR3 covers 17 residues. The CDR3 DNA reads as TGTGCCAGCAGCCAAGTTCGTCAGGGGGCACGCTCCTACGAGCAGTACTTC. Its translation is CASSQVRQGARSYEQYF.

By share, this clonotype ranks as medium-sized. The rearrangement joins TRBV12-3 or TRBV12-4 to TRBJ2-5; 10 nucleotides line up with TRBD1. The trim removed 3 bases at V and 9 bases at J, leaving 10 bases unmatched. The CDR3 is 15 amino acids. The CDR3 nucleotides read TGTGCCAGCAGTTTGGCCTGGGACAGGGGAGGGGCCCAGTACTTC. Translation: CASSLAWDRGGAQYF.

A word on this clonotype: One base away lies a much larger clone, so this may be a sequencing read error. The chain combines TRBV7-6 with TRBJ2-1; D may be TRBD1 or TRBD2 (6 bases each). The V end was cut by 1 base, the J end by 10 bases, with 20 bases between. The CDR3 totals 16 residues. The germline V gene encodes CDR1 SGHVS and CDR2 FNYEAQ. The CDR3 reads CASSLGTGTFAYEQFF. As DNA, the CDR3 is TGTGCCAGCAGCTTAGGAACAGGGACTTTTGCCTACGAGCAGTTCTTC. The full variable domain, in which reference TRBV7-6 and TRBJ2-1 provide the parts outside the CDR3, is GAGVSQSPRYKVTKRGQDVALRCDPISGHVSLYWYRQALGQGPEFLTYFNYEAQQDKSGLPNDRFSAERPEGSISTLTIQRTEQRDSAMYRCASSLGTGTFAYEQFFGPGTRLTVL.

The V call is TRBV20-1, the J call TRBJ1-1; possible D gene TRBD2, 6 bases. The J call is in doubt because the DNA end fits TRBJ2-1 better. Germline CDR1 reads DFQATT; CDR2 reads SNEGSKA (reference sequence). The CDR3 sequence is 15 residues long. The DNA for the CDR3 is TGCAGTGCTAGAGAGAGTAGCGGTTTCTACAATGAGCAGTTCTTC. As protein: CSARESSGFYNEQFF.

V is TRBV7-9 and J is TRBJ2-5, with a weak D call TRBD2 (6 bases). This CDR3 spans 15 amino acids. Per germline, CDR1 SEHNR and CDR2 FQNEAQ (reference sequence). Trimming removed 1 base at V and 11 bases at J, with 20 bases between. The CDR3 bases are TGTGCCAGCAGCTTAGTCGGGACTTACGACAATGAGCAGTACTTC. It yields the protein CASSLVGTYDNEQYF.

Ten or more counts support this clonotype. The chain uses TRBV28 and TRBJ1-3; TRBD1 is a possible D gene (6 bases). This CDR3 comprises 14 residues. V lost 6 bases and J 4 bases, leaving 13 bases between the germline ends. The germline V gene encodes CDR1 MDHEN and CDR2 SYDVKM. The chain's CDR3 is CASRRNTGGNTIYF. CDR3 in DNA: TGTGCCAGCAGACGAAATACAGGGGGAAACACCATATATTTT.

Details on this clonotype: Since no conserved phenylalanine or tryptophan closes the CDR3, a read error is the likely cause. The DNA is left out, because the CDR3 cannot be placed on it with certainty; the CDR3 is given as TCRdb lists it. The rearrangement joins TRBV7-5 to TRBJ2-6. TRBV7-5 is a documented pseudogene. A total of 9 residues make up the CDR3, ends included. The chain's CDR3 is CISVPALLG.

The rearrangement joins TRBV5-1 to TRBJ2-7; D is unresolved. The CDR3 loop spans 14 amino acids. V was shortened by 0 bases and J by 0 bases, with 7 bases between the two germline ends. The V gene's germline CDR1 is SGHRS and CDR2 YFSETQ. CDR3 sequence: CASSLDARSYEQYF. The CDR3 DNA sequence: TGCGCCAGCAGCTTGGATGCCCGCTCCTACGAGCAGTACTTC.

This clonotype was seen many times. No DNA is shown, since the ends of the CDR3 on it are uncertain; the CDR3 is the one TCRdb lists. V gene TRBV7-7 combines with J gene TRBJ2-6; the D call in the table, TRBD1, was not verified against the DNA. Germline loops: CDR1 SSHAT, CDR2 FNYEAQ (reference sequence). The length of the CDR3 is 18 amino acids, counting both ends. CDR3 in amino acids: CASSLAQGQGWLWLHLRF.

The rearrangement uses TRBV10-3 and TRBJ2-3; D may be TRBD2 (6 bases). Per the germline V gene, CDR1 is ENHRY and CDR2 is SYGVKD. V gave up 6 bases and J gave up 14 bases, with 18 bases separating them. This CDR3 is built from 12 residues. CDR3 amino acids: CAIRENRGELYF. The CDR3 DNA reads TGTGCCATCAGGGAGAATCGCGGGGAGCTGTATTTT.

This clonotype was observed a handful of times. The genes are TRBV20-1 and TRBJ1-4, with a possible D match to TRBD1 (5 bases). Trimming stripped 4 bases from V and 5 bases from J, with 11 bases between. The CDR3 loop spans 13 amino acids. Germline V lookup: CDR1 DFQATT, CDR2 SNEGSKA (reference sequence). The CDR3 region is CSANGRGNEKLFF. CDR3 nucleotide sequence: TGCAGTGCTAATGGTCGGGGGAATGAAAAACTGTTTTTT.

This clonotype has a single count. A much larger clone is a single base away; this may be a read error. This chain joins TRBV18 and TRBJ2-5; D unclear. There are 13 residues in the CDR3. With 3 bases removed from V and 11 bases from J, the gap between germline ends came to 16 bases. Germline-derived CDR1 and CDR2 are KGHSH and LQKENI. CDR3 nucleotide sequence: TGTGCCAGCTCACCCGAAGTAACGGGTGAGCAGTACTTC. Protein sequence: CASSPEVTGEQYF.

This chain links TRBV9 with TRBJ2-2; 11 nucleotides align to TRBD2. After removal of 4 bases from V and 8 bases from J, the junction contained 7 bases not matched to a gene. The CDR3 runs 15 residues. The germline V gene has CDR1 SGDLS and CDR2 YYNGEE. CDR3 protein: CASSPRTSGLGELFF. As DNA, the CDR3 is TGTGCCAGCAGCCCCCGGACTAGCGGGTTGGGGGAGCTGTTTTTT.

Many counts were recorded for this clonotype. V usage is TRBV7-9 and J usage is TRBJ2-5; weak D call: TRBD1 (6 bases). Per the germline V gene, CDR1 is SEHNR and CDR2 is FQNEAQ (reference sequence). The CDR3 length is 17 residues. The V and J ends lost 0 bases and 2 bases respectively, with 16 bases between them. CDR3 amino acids: CASSLATGRYGQETQYF. DNA for the CDR3: TGTGCCAGCAGCTTAGCGACAGGTCGTTATGGGCAAGAGACCCAGTACTTC.

This clonotype was seen at least ten times. This chain connects TRBV11-1 to TRBJ2-3; D uncertain. Trimming took off 5 bases at V and 3 bases at J, with 9 bases between the two ends. The CDR3 covers 13 residues. Germline V lookup: CDR1 SGHAT, CDR2 FQDESV (reference sequence). The CDR3 DNA reads as TGTGCCAGCAGCACGTGGGGAACAGATACGCAGTATTTT. This gives the protein CASSTWGTDTQYF.

Of note for this clonotype: A read error may explain this, as a much larger clone is one base away. Because the CDR3 is missing its conserved closing phenylalanine or tryptophan, this is likely a read error. The DNA is omitted, as the CDR3 cannot be located on it reliably, and the CDR3 follows TCRdb's listing. V gene TRBV7-2 combines with J gene TRBJ2-6; the table's D gene call, TRBD1, was not cross checked with the DNA. Germline CDR1 reads SGHTA; CDR2 reads FQGNSA. The CDR3 contains 16 residues when both ends are counted. The CDR3 here is CASSLGGGLYEQYVGA.

This clonotype has ten or more counts. The V gene is TRBV5-4, the J gene TRBJ2-5; 10 bases are a match to TRBD1. The V and J ends lost 4 bases and 1 base, in that order; junction bases with no gene match: 4. The CDR3 has 15 amino acids. Per germline, CDR1 SGHNT and CDR2 YYREEE (reference sequence). CDR3 in DNA: TGTGCCAGCAGCCTGGGGGACAGGGGCCAAGAGACCCAGTACTTC. Its translation: CASSLGDRGQETQYF.

In its sample, this clonotype was seen many times. The V gene is TRBV10-3, the J gene TRBJ2-2; D could derive from TRBD1 or TRBD2 (6 bases each). Trimming took 11 bases from V and 2 from J, leaving 12 bases between them. The germline V gene has CDR1 ENHRY and CDR2 SYGVKD. The CDR3 has 13 amino acids. The CDR3 region is CAGGGQNTGELFF. CDR3 DNA: TGTGCCGGAGGGGGACAAAACACCGGGGAGCTGTTTTTT.

In its sample, this clonotype was seen once. In DNA, the CDR3 is TGTGCCAGCTACAGACGGGATAATGAAAAACTGTTTTTT. Translation: CASYRRDNEKLFF. This rearrangement joins TRBV28 to TRBJ1-4, with no clear D. Deletions cut 8 bases from V and 4 bases from J, with 11 bases between. This CDR3 has 13 amino acids. The germline gives CDR1 MDHEN, CDR2 SYDVKM.